The clone carrying this T cell receptor (beta chain) was observed at least ten times. The sample originates from a study of T-cell reconstitution after alpha-beta-depleted transplantation in children. The CDR3 contains 14 residues. Trimming shortened V by 4 bases and J by 5 bases, and 12 bases separated the two germline ends. CDR1 is SGHTA and CDR2 is FQGNSA in the germline V gene. This sample's TCRbeta library carried unique molecular identifier barcodes. In TCRdb, the PCR reads were re-called with MiXCR into one record per CDR3 protein. Seen here are about 240,000 distinct CDR3 sequences, 12% observed once, and the top ten hold 2.6%.

The sequencing used PBMCs from the stem cell graft donor, collected from the stem cell graft. V is TRBV7-2 and J is TRBJ2-1; possible D gene TRBD2, 6 bases. This TCR was recovered from a human donor who donated a stem cell graft to a child with acute lymphoblastic leukemia. CDR3 sequence (DNA): TGTGCCAGCAGCTGGTCGGGACTTAACAATGAGCAGTTCTTC. Protein product: CASSWSGLNNEQFF.